This T cell receptor beta chain was sequenced for a study of T cells expressing NK-cell markers. Background on the study: With respect to HCMV, most of the eight sequenced donors were seropositive, and one was seronegative. Study-level findings and limits: The CD3+CD56-NKG2C+ fraction was also led by these clonotypes in a handful of donors. As a fraction of CD8+ T cells, dominant NKG2C+ clonotypes reached roughly 1.0-7.5% in about six donors.

Notes on this clonotype: As yet, its antigen is unknown.

The germline CDR1 and CDR2 sequences are LGHNA and YNFKEQ. The CDR3 is 15 residues long. Libraries used 5'RACE template switching adding universal primer site and UMIs. No DNA is given; TCRdb re-called the 5' RACE reads and lists each CDR3 protein once. The repertoire table contains around 180,000 distinct CDR3 sequences. V usage is TRBV4-2 and J usage is TRBJ2-3; there is no DNA to check the TCRdb D call of TRBD1. This TCR was sampled from a man aged 18-70 years in good health. Sequencing was done on a sample of blood T cells: a sorted CD56 or NKG2C T cell subset, CD4+ or CD8+ T cells, or bulk PBMC T cells (not recorded which). The CDR3 reads CASNREGGFKDTQYF.